The subject of this entry is one T cell receptor (beta chain). Its antigen is undetermined. CDR3 of TCR beta was amplified by multiplex PCR that used 32 V and 13 J primers. TCRdb used MiXCR to reprocess the multiplex PCR reads, holding one entry per CDR3 protein. The sample lists approximately 21,000 distinct CDR3 sequences, around 30% occurring once. Deletions cut 1 base from V and 7 bases from J, with 10 bases between. The CDR3 is 14 amino acids. This sample stems from a study of immune heterogeneity within non-small cell lung tumors. Study findings and constraints: Identical dominant CDR3 beta clonotypes recurred across tumor sites within a patient, alongside site-unique high-frequency clones.

Bulk tumor gDNA, 600 ng per sample, served as the TCR template. During surgery, several far-apart biopsies were obtained from every primary tumor. Untreated, newly diagnosed non-small cell lung cancer patients underwent curative surgery. This rearrangement joins TRBV12-3 or TRBV12-4 to TRBJ2-2, with D unresolved. This TCR derives from a man between 35 and 55 years old with non-small cell lung cancer. The sequenced sample consisted of lung tumor tissue. The CDR3 here is CASSLGEYGGELFF. CDR3 bases: TGTGCCAGCAGTTTAGGAGAGTACGGCGGGGAGCTGTTTTTT.